One T cell receptor (beta chain) is described in this entry. This record comes from a study of cytomegalovirus exposure and HLA in healthy donors. The study ran its PCR with 60 Vbeta and 13 Jbeta primers. The method was immunoSEQ multiplex PCR; TCRdb's version includes in-frame clones alone and lacks a portion of them. The data hold approximately 150,000 clones, with about 72% observed a single time. V was pared by 5 bases and J by 10 bases, with 4 bases of the junction left unmatched. Germline V gene sequence: CDR1 LNHDA, CDR2 SQIVND (reference sequence). The CDR3 is made up of 13 amino acids. The sample taken for sequencing was PBMCs. This chain links TRBV19 with TRBJ1-6; 8 nucleotides agree with TRBD1. The receptor was derived from a man aged 55-75 years in good health and CMV-seronegative. This chain's CDR3 is CASSSDRESPLHF. The CDR3 nucleotides are TGTGCCAGTAGTTCGGACAGGGAGTCACCCCTCCACTTT.